The 8 T cell receptor beta chains below were found in one sample sequenced in a study of metastatic and nonmetastatic thyroid tumors. TCRdb used MiXCR to call clones anew from the PCR reads. The data show approximately 7,000 clones, roughly two fifths seen once. No patient had received any treatment before thyroid surgery. Input material: tumor tissue. The receptor set was obtained from a female donor with papillary thyroid cancer or a benign thyroid nodule (not recorded which). Some clones in this sample may be carry-over from other donors' samples.

The chain has TRBV6-4 and TRBJ2-3, with TRBD1 matching over 11 bases. Losses at the gene ends were 3 bases for V and 4 bases for J; bases not matched to a gene: 0. The CDR3 extends over 14 amino acids. Germline CDR1 MRHNA, CDR2 SNTAGT. For the CDR3, the DNA is TGTGCCAGCAGTGAGGGACAGGGGGCAGATACGCAGTATTTT. The encoded protein is CASSEGQGADTQYF.

This clone showed up just a few times. V usage is TRBV11-1 and J usage is TRBJ1-3, with TRBD1 matching over 7 bases. From germline, CDR1 is SGHAT and CDR2 FQDESV (reference sequence). With V trimmed by 5 bases and J by 1 base, 8 bases remained unmatched. The CDR3 spans 16 residues. The CDR3 coding sequence is TGTGCCAGCAGCATAAGGGACAGCGCTTCTGGAAACACCATATATTTT. This sequence encodes CASSIRDSASGNTIYF.

By frequency in the sample, this clone is medium-sized. The chain links TRBV5-5 to TRBJ2-1; 7 bases map to TRBD2. CDR3 size: 14 residues. Per the germline V gene, CDR1 is SGHKS and CDR2 is YYEKEE (reference sequence). The ends lost 0 bases at V and 6 bases at J; junction bases unmatched: 3. CDR3 sequence reads: CASSLGGLVNEQFF. DNA of the CDR3: TGTGCCAGCAGCTTGGGTGGACTAGTCAATGAGCAGTTCTTC.

The chain carries TRBV11-2 and TRBJ2-7, with 9 bases matching TRBD2. J lost 4 bases, V lost 5 bases, and 12 bases had no gene match. The germline V gene has CDR1 SGHAT and CDR2 FQNNGV. CDR3 size: 16 residues. The DNA for the CDR3 is TGTGCCAGCAGCCCGCGACTAGCGGTGTATGGGTACGAGCAGTACTTC. Protein sequence: CASSPRLAVYGYEQYF. Full variable domain (remainder filled in from reference TRBV11-2 and TRBJ2-7): EAGVAQSPRYKIIEKRQSVAFWCNPISGHATLYWYQQILGQGPKLLIQFQNNGVVDDSQLPKDRFSAERLKGVDSTLKIQPAKLEDSAVYLCASSPRLAVYGYEQYFGPGTRLTVT.

This clone was picked up one time. The rearrangement uses TRBV20-1 and TRBJ1-6, with TRBD1 as a possible D gene (5 bases). Trimming took 0 bases from V and 8 from J, leaving 14 bases between them. CDR3 size: 15 residues. Germline assignment: CDR1 DFQATT and CDR2 SNEGSKA (reference sequence). CDR3 sequence reads: CSARDINRGDSPLHF. CDR3 coding DNA: TGCAGTGCTAGAGATATAAACAGAGGGGATTCACCCCTCCACTTT.

This clone was counted once. The rearrangement uses TRBV5-1 and TRBJ2-3; D call uncertain. The CDR3 extends over 14 amino acids. The germline gives CDR1 SGHRS, CDR2 YFSETQ. Trimming removed 7 bases from V and 3 bases from J, with 15 bases in between. The CDR3, as DNA: TGCGCCAGCCAAACAGTGGATTGTACAGATACGCAGTATTTT. Its translation: CASQTVDCTDTQYF.

The chain recombines TRBV6-1 with TRBJ1-5; the D is unclear. The CDR3 is 12 residues long. V gave up 5 bases and J gave up 9 bases, with 11 bases separating them. Germline values: CDR1 MNHNS, CDR2 SASEGT. This CDR3 reads CASSNPGRPQHF. CDR3 nucleotide sequence: TGTGCCAGCAGTAACCCAGGACGGCCCCAGCATTTT.

The chain carries TRBV5-1 and TRBJ2-3, with D possibly TRBD2 on 6 matching bases. CDR3 length equals 15 residues. V lost 5 bases, J lost 2 bases, and 15 bases lay in between. Germline values: CDR1 SGHRS, CDR2 YFSETQ. The CDR3 bases are TGCGCCAGCAGAAGAGAGGGAGGCCACACAGATACGCAGTATTTT. This encodes CASRREGGHTDTQYF.